Each of the 32 T cell receptor beta chains below was sequenced from the same sample in a study of T cell responses to AZD1222 COVID-19 vaccine. Method: immunoSEQ multiplex PCR; TCRdb's copy keeps in-frame clones and lacks some. Among 130,000 or so clones listed, 89% were seen once. Sequenced here: peripheral blood, sampled on day 0 of AZD1222 vaccination. Receptors were obtained from an adult in good health.

This clone was counted between two and nine times. The rearrangement joins TRBV7-9 to TRBJ1-2, with D perhaps matching TRBD1 (6 bases). Per the germline V gene, CDR1 is SEHNR and CDR2 is FQNEAQ (reference sequence). The length of the CDR3 is 14 residues. V was trimmed by 4 bases and J by 8 bases, leaving 17 bases between them. CDR3 bases: TGTGCCAGCAGCTCTCACAGGGACTCAGGAGGCTACACCTTC. This gives the protein CASSSHRDSGGYTF.

The chain employs TRBV7-9 and TRBJ2-7, with D perhaps TRBD2 (6 bases). The CDR3 is 14 amino acids. Germline CDR1 is SEHNR and CDR2 is FQNEAQ (reference sequence). V lost 2 bases, J lost 5 bases, and 13 bases lay in between. CDR3 sequence reads: CASSLFGGLDEQYF. In DNA form, the CDR3 reads TGTGCCAGCAGCTTATTTGGGGGACTCGACGAGCAGTACTTC.

The J gene is TRBJ1-5, the V gene TRBV15; 9 bases align to TRBD1. The CDR3 runs to 16 residues. In germline, CDR1 is LNHNV, CDR2 YYDKDF (reference sequence). V was pared by 3 bases and J by 3 bases, with 6 bases of the junction left unmatched. The DNA of the CDR3 is TGTGCCACCAGCAGTACAGGGGGCCAATACAATCAGCCCCAGCATTTT. This codes for CATSSTGGQYNQPQHF. Full variable domain (outside the CDR3, taken from reference TRBV15 and TRBJ1-5): DAMVIQNPRYQVTQFGKPVTLSCSQTLNHNVMYWYQQKSSQAPKLLFHYYDKDFNNEADTPDNFQSRRPNTSFCFLDIRSPGLGDTAMYLCATSSTGGQYNQPQHFGDGTRLSIL.

The chain couples TRBV29-1 to TRBJ2-7; 7 nucleotides align to TRBD1. The CDR3 sequence is 14 residues long. V was clipped by 6 bases and J by 4 bases; unmatched bases: 12. CDR1 and CDR2 from the germline V gene are SQVTM and ANQGSEA. CDR3 in DNA: TGCAGCGTGATAACAGGGGTGGGAATATACGAGCAGTACTTC. Residues: CSVITGVGIYEQYF.

This chain links TRBV5-1 with TRBJ1-6; tentative D call: TRBD1 (6 bases). CDR3 length: 17 amino acids. V lost 7 bases and J lost 0, with 17 bases in between. Germline-derived CDR1 and CDR2 are SGHRS and YFSETQ. The CDR3 nucleotides read TGCGCCAGCTTATGCCGGGGGCGAAGCTCCTATAATTCACCCCTCCACTTT. This encodes CASLCRGRSSYNSPLHF.

The gene calls are TRBV4-3 and TRBJ2-1; TRBD2 matches at 7 bases. Losses at the gene ends were 1 base for V and 4 bases for J; bases not matched to a gene: 10. Germline-derived CDR1 and CDR2 are LGHNA and YSLEER. There are 17 residues in the CDR3. The CDR3 reads CASSQVGPSGSYNEQFF. CDR3 nucleotide sequence: TGCGCCAGCAGCCAAGTAGGGCCTAGCGGATCATACAATGAGCAGTTCTTC.

The CDR3 reads CASSSLYGTETNGELFF. CDR3 DNA sequence: TGTGCCAGCAGCTCGCTCTATGGGACAGAGACGAACGGGGAGCTGTTTTTT. This chain uses TRBV5-6 with TRBJ2-2; 7 bases line up with TRBD1. CDR3 length equals 17 residues. The ends lost 3 bases at V and 7 bases at J; junction bases unmatched: 15. Germline CDR1 SGHDT, CDR2 YYEEEE.

The rearrangement links TRBV2 to TRBJ1-3; D is unclear. V lost 4 bases and J 2 bases, leaving 12 bases between the germline ends. Germline V gene sequence: CDR1 SNHLY, CDR2 FYNNEI. The CDR3 extends over 15 amino acids. CDR3 in amino acids: CASSGITSAGNTIYF. CDR3 sequence (DNA): TGTGCCAGCAGTGGAATAACATCGGCTGGAAACACCATATATTTT. Full variable domain (outside the CDR3, taken from reference TRBV2 and TRBJ1-3): EPEVTQTPSHQVTQMGQEVILRCVPISNHLYFYWYRQILGQKVEFLVSFYNNEISEKSEIFDDQFSVERPDGSNFTLKIRSTKLEDSAMYFCASSGITSAGNTIYFGEGSWLTVV.

This clone was detected only once. The V gene is TRBV6-2 or TRBV6-3, the J gene TRBJ1-5, with TRBD1 matching 7 bases. The germline V gene has CDR1 MNHEY and CDR2 SVGEGT. The CDR3 length is 15 residues. Unmatched junction bases numbered 4, after V lost 5 bases and J lost 0 bases. The CDR3 coding sequence is TGTGCCAGCAGTCCCACAGGGGATAGCAATCAGCCCCAGCATTTT. As protein: CASSPTGDSNQPQHF.

The chain combines TRBV27 with TRBJ2-7; TRBD1 matches at 9 bases. J gave up 9 bases and V 4 bases, and 13 bases lay outside the gene matches. This CDR3 is built from 15 residues. Germline CDR1 reads MNHEY; CDR2 reads SMNVEV (reference sequence). In DNA form, the CDR3 reads TGTGCCAGCAGTTACGCCTACAGGGGGCGCCACGGGCAGTACTTC. Translating gives CASSYAYRGRHGQYF.

The chain combines TRBV28 with TRBJ2-7; D is uncertain. The CDR3 contains 14 residues. Germline CDR1 reads MDHEN; CDR2 reads SYDVKM. Trimming took 3 bases from V and 2 from J, leaving 11 bases between them. The DNA of the CDR3 is TGTGCCAGCAGTTTCGCCCCGGGTACCTACGAGCAGTACTTC. It is translated as CASSFAPGTYEQYF.

CDR3 bases: TGTGCCAGCTGGGAGGGGAGACTGTTTTTT. Its translation is CASWEGRLFF. The genes are TRBV6-5 and TRBJ1-4, with D tentatively TRBD1 (5 bases). V shed 8 bases and J shed 13 bases, with 11 bases lying between them. CDR3 length equals 10 residues. CDR1 and CDR2 from the germline V gene are MNHEY and SVGAGI.

The chain joins TRBV27 to TRBJ2-1; 7 nucleotides match TRBD1. The CDR3 contains 14 residues. V dropped 1 base and J dropped 3; count of bases not matched to a gene: 0. CDR1 MNHEY and CDR2 SMNVEV come from the germline V gene (reference sequence). The CDR3 DNA reads as TGTGCCAGCAGTTTATGGACAGGCTACAATGAGCAGTTCTTC. Translation: CASSLWTGYNEQFF.

This clone was counted once. The chain links TRBV18 to TRBJ1-4; D call uncertain. The germline V gene encodes CDR1 KGHSH and CDR2 LQKENI. V was shortened by 3 bases and J by 5 bases, with 19 bases between the two germline ends. The CDR3 sequence is 17 residues long. CDR3 DNA: TGTGCCAGCTCACCCCCCCCCATCGATTTACGGAATGAAAAACTGTTTTTT. It specifies CASSPPPIDLRNEKLFF.

The chain combines TRBV29-1 with TRBJ1-2; D uncertain. The V gene lost 3 bases and the J gene lost 1 base, with 9 bases spanning the gap. Looked up from germline, CDR1 is SQVTM and CDR2 is ANQGSEA. The CDR3 covers 13 residues. CDR3 region: CSVDRFLNYGYTF. Here the CDR3 DNA reads TGCAGCGTTGACAGGTTTCTTAACTATGGCTACACCTTC. Full variable domain (remainder filled in from reference TRBV29-1 and TRBJ1-2): SAVISQKPSRDICQRGTSLTIQCQVDSQVTMMFWYRQQPGQSLTLIATANQGSEATYESGFVIDKFPISRPNLTFSTLTVSNMSPEDSSIYLCSVDRFLNYGYTFGSGTRLTVV.

The chain combines TRBV9 with TRBJ2-3; 8 bases fit TRBD1. The CDR3 is 15 residues long. The J segment lost 5 bases and the V segment lost 7 bases, leaving 12 bases of the junction unmatched. The germline V gene has CDR1 SGDLS and CDR2 YYNGEE. The CDR3 nucleotides are TGTGCCAGCGGTCAGGCCAGGGGGCTTTTAGATACGCAGTATTTT. Protein product: CASGQARGLLDTQYF.

This sequence joins TRBV5-1 and TRBJ2-2; 9 bases are shared with TRBD1. V shed 7 bases, J shed 5 bases, and the junction held 12 bases outside the gene matches. CDR1 and CDR2 from the germline V gene are SGHRS and YFSETQ. CDR3 length: 16 amino acids. The CDR3 nucleotides are TGCGCCAGCGGCCGGGGATCGACAGGGGGGACCGGGGAGCTGTTTTTT. This gives the protein CASGRGSTGGTGELFF. Looking up the rest from reference TRBV5-1 and TRBJ2-2 gives the full variable domain: KAGVTQTPRYLIKTRGQQVTLSCSPISGHRSVSWYQQTPGQGLQFLFEYFSETQRNKGNFPGRFSGRQFSNSRSEMNVSTLELGDSALYLCASGRGSTGGTGELFFGEGSRLTVL.

This clone showed up just once. The rearrangement joins TRBV3-1 (or the pseudogene TRBV3-2) to TRBJ1-1; D gene uncertain. Germline lookup yields CDR1 LGHDT and CDR2 YNNKEL (reference sequence). The CDR3 length is 14 residues. The ends were cut back, 1 base at V and 0 bases at J, with 6 bases in the middle. The DNA for the CDR3 is TGTGCCAGCAGCCAAGCACTGATGAACACTGAAGCTTTCTTT. Protein: CASSQALMNTEAFF.

The chain is built from TRBV6-5 and TRBJ1-1; D may be TRBD1 (5 bases). CDR3 length: 15 amino acids. Germline CDR1 reads MNHEY; CDR2 reads SVGAGI. Trimming left V 5 bases short and J 0 bases short, with 13 bases between. CDR3 sequence: CASSMDTRVNTEAFF. CDR3 DNA: TGTGCCAGCAGTATGGACACTCGGGTGAACACTGAAGCTTTCTTT.

The chain uses TRBV6-6 and TRBJ1-2; maybe TRBD1 (5 bases). Germline lookup yields CDR1 MNHNY and CDR2 SVGAGI (reference sequence). CDR3 length equals 15 residues. V dropped 1 base and J dropped 4 bases, with 13 bases sitting between them. CDR3 sequence (DNA): TGTGCCAGCAGTTACTTTACAGGACTCTTCTATGGCTACACCTTC. Its protein product is CASSYFTGLFYGYTF.

V usage is TRBV5-6 and J usage is TRBJ2-7; tentative D call: TRBD1 (6 bases). Trimming took off 4 bases at V and 2 bases at J, with 13 bases between the two ends. The CDR3 totals 14 residues. From germline, CDR1 is SGHDT and CDR2 YYEEEE. CDR3 nucleotide sequence: TGTGCCAGCAGCAGTATAGACAGGCCCTACGAGCAGTACTTC. Translating it yields CASSSIDRPYEQYF.

The genes are TRBV9 and TRBJ2-7; TRBD1 matches at 12 bases. In germline, CDR1 is SGDLS, CDR2 YYNGEE. V trimming: 3 bases; J trimming: 7 bases; junction bases outside the gene matches: 5. This CDR3 comprises 14 residues. The CDR3 region is CASSAGQGAWEQYF. The CDR3 DNA reads as TGTGCCAGCAGCGCGGGACAGGGGGCTTGGGAGCAGTACTTC. Supplemented by reference TRBV9 and TRBJ2-7, the full variable domain reads DSGVTQTPKHLITATGQRVTLRCSPRSGDLSVYWYQQSLDQGLQFLIQYYNGEERAKGNILERFSAQQFPDLHSELNLSSLELGDSALYFCASSAGQGAWEQYFGPGTRLTVT.

The chain combines TRBV9 with TRBJ2-1; 12 nucleotides agree with TRBD2. The CDR3 loop spans 16 amino acids. The V gene end was trimmed by 4 bases and the J gene end by 4 bases; junction bases not matched to a gene: 6. Germline CDR1 and CDR2: SGDLS and YYNGEE. CDR3: CASSPGTSGFYNEQFF. The CDR3 bases are TGTGCCAGCAGCCCAGGGACTAGCGGGTTTTACAATGAGCAGTTCTTC.

This chain uses TRBV5-6 with TRBJ2-6, with D perhaps matching TRBD1 (6 bases). Germline-derived CDR1 and CDR2 are SGHDT and YYEEEE. This CDR3 region has 16 residues. V was shortened by 4 bases and J by 0 bases, with 11 bases between the two germline ends. For the CDR3, the DNA is TGTGCCAGCAGCGTGCAGGGGATCTCTGGGGCCAACGTCCTGACTTTC. Its translation is CASSVQGISGANVLTF.

V usage is TRBV23-1 and J usage is TRBJ2-5; no reliable D call. TRBV23-1 is an ORF, and what it does is uncertain. V was pared by 8 bases and J by 0 bases, with 13 bases between. The CDR3 runs to 14 residues. The CDR3 protein is CASPLVGYQETQYF. For the CDR3, the DNA is TGCGCCAGCCCCTTGGTTGGGTACCAAGAGACCCAGTACTTC.

The chain is built from TRBV9 and TRBJ1-2; D is unresolved. V lost 2 bases and J 0 bases, leaving 11 bases between the germline ends. Germline values: CDR1 SGDLS, CDR2 YYNGEE. The CDR3 contains 15 residues. The CDR3 sequence is CASSVGVIANYGYTF. The CDR3 DNA reads TGTGCCAGCAGCGTCGGGGTTATAGCTAACTATGGCTACACCTTC. Full variable domain (remainder filled in from reference TRBV9 and TRBJ1-2): DSGVTQTPKHLITATGQRVTLRCSPRSGDLSVYWYQQSLDQGLQFLIQYYNGEERAKGNILERFSAQQFPDLHSELNLSSLELGDSALYFCASSVGVIANYGYTFGSGTRLTVV.

This clone was seen more than once but under ten times. The chain uses TRBV19 and TRBJ1-1; the D is unclear. CDR1 and CDR2 (germline): LNHDA, SQIVND (reference sequence). CDR3 size: 13 residues. Trimming left V 5 bases short and J 4 bases short, with 11 bases between. CDR3 sequence (DNA): TGTGCCAGTAGTCGAAATTGGGGCACTGAAGCTTTCTTT. Encoded protein: CASSRNWGTEAFF. Looking up the rest from reference TRBV19 and TRBJ1-1 gives the full variable domain: DGGITQSPKYLFRKEGQNVTLSCEQNLNHDAMYWYRQDPGQGLRLIYYSQIVNDFQKGDIAEGYSVSREKKESFPLTVTSAQKNPTAFYLCASSRNWGTEAFFGQGTRLTVV.

The CDR3, as DNA: TGTGCCAGCAGCTTGACGCGGGGCTACACCTTC. It yields the protein CASSLTRGYTF. The gene calls are TRBV5-8 and TRBJ1-2; no firm D call. This CDR3 is built from 11 residues. Germline values: CDR1 SGHTS, CDR2 YDEGEE. V was pared by 1 base and J by 8 bases, with 6 bases between.

This clone was observed a handful of times. This rearrangement joins TRBV11-2 to TRBJ2-6; maybe TRBD1 (5 bases). The V end lost 6 bases, the J end lost 1 base, and 10 bases lay between the germline ends. The CDR3 is 15 amino acids. Germline lookup yields CDR1 SGHAT and CDR2 FQNNGV. The CDR3 loop reads CASSIRASGANVLTF. The CDR3 DNA reads as TGTGCCAGCAGTATCAGGGCGTCTGGGGCCAACGTCCTGACTTTC.

This clone was seen just once. The chain carries TRBV11-3 and TRBJ1-2; 7 nucleotides agree with TRBD1. The CDR3 runs to 13 residues. From germline, CDR1 is SGHNT and CDR2 YENEEA. J lost 3 bases, V lost 8 bases, and 6 bases had no gene match. The CDR3 reads CASGTGADYGYTF. The CDR3 bases are TGTGCCAGCGGAACAGGGGCGGACTATGGCTACACCTTC.

CDR3 DNA sequence: TGCGCCAGCAGTGAGTCGATGGGGTTAGCCAAAAACATTCAGTACTTC. It encodes CASSESMGLAKNIQYF. The gene calls are TRBV10-2 and TRBJ2-4; no definite D call. Germline V gives CDR1 WSHSY, CDR2 SAAADI. V lost 0 bases and J 0 bases, leaving 9 bases between the germline ends. The CDR3 has 16 amino acids.

The rearrangement uses TRBV2 and TRBJ2-1, with 7 bases aligning to TRBD2. CDR3 length: 13 residues. After removal of 7 bases from V and 10 bases from J, the junction contained 10 bases not matched to a gene. Germline CDR1 is SNHLY and CDR2 is FYNNEI. The CDR3 sequence is CASKGLLESEQFF. DNA of the CDR3: TGTGCCAGCAAGGGACTACTCGAGTCCGAGCAGTTCTTC.